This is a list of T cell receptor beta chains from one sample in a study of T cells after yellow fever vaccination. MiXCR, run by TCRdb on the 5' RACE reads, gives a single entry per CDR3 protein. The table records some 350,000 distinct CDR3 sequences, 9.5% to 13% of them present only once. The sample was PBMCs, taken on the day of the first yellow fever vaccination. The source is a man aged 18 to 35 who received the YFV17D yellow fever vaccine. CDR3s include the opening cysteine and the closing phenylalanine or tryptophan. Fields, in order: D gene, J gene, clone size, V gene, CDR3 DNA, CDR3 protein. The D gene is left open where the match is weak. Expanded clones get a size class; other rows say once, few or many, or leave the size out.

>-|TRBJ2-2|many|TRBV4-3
TGCGCCAGCAGCCTCACGGTGAACACCGGGGAGCTGTTTTTT
CASSLTVNTGELFF
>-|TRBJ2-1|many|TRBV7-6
TGTGCCAGCAGCTCGTGGAGGGTTTCCAATGAGCAGTTCTTC
CASSSWRVSNEQFF
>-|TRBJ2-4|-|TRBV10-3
TGTGCTCCTCCCCCGACAGTAGCCAAAAACATTCAGTACTTC
CAPPPTVAKNIQYF
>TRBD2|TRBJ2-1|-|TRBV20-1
TGCAGTGCTATAGCGGGGGGCCACAATGAGCAGTTCTTC
CSAIAGGHNEQFF
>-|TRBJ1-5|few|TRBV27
TGTGCCAGCAGTCCACTGACCACGTTGGGTCAGCCCCAGCATTTT
CASSPLTTLGQPQHF
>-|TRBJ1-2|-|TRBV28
TGTGCCAGCAGTTTAGACGCGGGACGGAGGACCTATGGCTACACCTTC
CASSLDAGRRTYGYTF
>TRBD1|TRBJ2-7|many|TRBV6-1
TGTGCCAGCAGCCGCGGACAGGGGGCGAGAGAGCAGTACTTC
CASSRGQGAREQYF
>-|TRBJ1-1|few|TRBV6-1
TGTGCCAGCGCCATCCCACAGGGACGTACTGAAGCTTTCTTT
CASAIPQGRTEAFF
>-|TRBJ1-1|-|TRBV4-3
TGCGCCAGCAGCCAAGACCTCCCTACAGGGATCTCGCCCACTGAAGCTTTCTTT
CASSQDLPTGISPTEAFF
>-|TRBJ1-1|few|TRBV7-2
TGTGCCAGCAGCTTAGCGGGGGGCGGGGTAGCTTTCTTT
CASSLAGGGVAFF
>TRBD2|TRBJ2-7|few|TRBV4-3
TGCGCCAGCAGCCAAGGTCACGGGGGGGGCTCTTACGAGCAGTACTTC
CASSQGHGGGSYEQYF
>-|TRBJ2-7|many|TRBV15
TGTGCCACCAGCAGATCGGACAGACCCTACGAGCAGTACTTC
CATSRSDRPYEQYF
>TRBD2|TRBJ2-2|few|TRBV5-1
TGCGCCAGCAGCTTGCGGACTAGCGGGACTACCGGGGAGCTGTTTTTT
CASSLRTSGTTGELFF
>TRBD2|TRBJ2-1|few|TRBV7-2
TGTGCCAGCAGCTCCGGGACTAGCGGGGGGGGCGGGTTCTTC
CASSSGTSGGGGFF
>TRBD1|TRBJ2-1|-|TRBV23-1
TGCGCCAGCAGTCAATCTACCGGACAGGGGGTCTACAATGAGCAGTTCTTC
CASSQSTGQGVYNEQFF
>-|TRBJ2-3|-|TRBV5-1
TGCGCCAGCAGCTTGTTCCTCCTCACAGATACGCAGTATTTT
CASSLFLLTDTQYF
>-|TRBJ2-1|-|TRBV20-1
TGCAGTGCTAATGCCCTTGACAGAACACAGGCGAACCAGTTCTTC
CSANALDRTQANQFF
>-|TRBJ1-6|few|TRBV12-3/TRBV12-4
TGTGCCAGCAGTTTTTTGGGAACCTATAATTCACCCCTCCACTTT
CASSFLGTYNSPLHF
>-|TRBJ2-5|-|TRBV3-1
TGTGCCAGCAGCCAAGAAGTCTCCGGGACCAGAGGGGATACCCAGTACTTC
CASSQEVSGTRGDTQYF
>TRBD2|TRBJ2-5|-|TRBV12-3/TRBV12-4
TGTGCCAGCAGTTTTCGGACTAGCGTGACCCAGTACTTC
CASSFRTSVTQYF
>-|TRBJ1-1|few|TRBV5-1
TGCGCCAGCAGCTTGGAAGGGGCGCGAAGGACTGAAGCTTTCTTT
CASSLEGARRTEAFF
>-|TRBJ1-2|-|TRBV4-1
TGCGCCAGCAGCCGGTTATATTCAGGGGATAACTATGGCTACACCTTC
CASSRLYSGDNYGYTF
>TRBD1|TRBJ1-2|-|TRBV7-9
TGTGCCAGCAGCTTAAGTAGGAGGGCAGGGGGAGTCTATGGCTACACCTTC
CASSLSRRAGGVYGYTF
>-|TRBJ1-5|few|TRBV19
TGTGCCAGTAGCCCCCGCGGGAGGGGCCTCAATCAGCCCCAGCATTTT
CASSPRGRGLNQPQHF
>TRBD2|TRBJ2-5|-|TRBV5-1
TGCGCCAGCAGCTTGTATAGCGGGGGGCCCCAAGAGACCCAGTACTTC
CASSLYSGGPQETQYF
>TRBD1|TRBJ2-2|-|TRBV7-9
TGTGCCAGCAGCCCCGGGACAGGGTCTCGCACCGGGGAGCTGTTTTTT
CASSPGTGSRTGELFF
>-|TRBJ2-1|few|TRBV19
TGTGCCAGTAGTATAGAACCAAAGGAGGGGTTTAATGAGCAGTTCTTC
CASSIEPKEGFNEQFF
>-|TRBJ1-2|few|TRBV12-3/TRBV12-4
TGTGCCAGCAGCCCGGACAGCCCTCCTAACTATGGCTACACCTTC
CASSPDSPPNYGYTF